This record looks at one T cell receptor beta chain sequence and its context. The antigen this receptor binds is unknown. No clone much larger than this one lies a single base away; base qualities are absent. Donors were 30 to 45 systemically healthy Caucasian individuals from Russia aged roughly 6 to 90 years. Approximately 10 milliliters of peripheral blood were collected from each donor into EDTA-treated Vacutainer tubes. Ficoll-Paque density-gradient centrifugation was used to isolate PBMCs, with at least 7 million obtained per sample. Total RNA, at least 6 micrograms per sample, was extracted from PBMCs with Trizol reagent. For every donor, flow cytometry on a PBMC aliquot measured the percentage of naive CD45RAhigh/CD27high T cells. This record comes from a study of blood T cells in healthy people across ages (dated by TCRdb to the mid-2010s). About the full investigation: In model experiments, roughly one uniquely barcoded TCR beta cDNA molecule per two T cells was captured by template switching. To avoid experimental bias, donors of different ages were randomly spread across the sequencing lanes. Two additional independent replicas of 1 million unique cDNA reads from the same blood draw were analyzed for two donors (one aged 18 to 30 and one aged 80 or older). To track age-related changes in TCR beta repertoire diversity, the study relied on deep sequencing normalized with unique cDNA molecular identifiers. Donors were grouped into four age groups: young (average 16 years), middle-aged (around 39), aged (62) and long-lived (approximately 75). What the research found in general, with its limitations: Donor CMV infection status was unknown, potentially confounding age-related changes in expanded clonotypes. Total diversity estimates from one million sequenced T cells were considered lower bounds and underestimates. Since profiling was done on bulk unsorted PBMCs, naive and antigen-experienced compartments could not be conclusively compared. As age increased, observed TCR beta diversity per million T cells dropped in a roughly linear way, and a significant reduction was already evident by age 40. The percentage of naive T cells measured by flow cytometry correlated strongly with observed TCR beta diversity. The long-lived group showed more naive CD4+ T cells, fewer expanded clones and increased TCR diversity than the aged group, suggesting age selection.

The germline V gene (reference sequence) specifies SGHKS as CDR1 and YYEKEE as CDR2. Including cysteine and phenylalanine, the CDR3 has 19 amino acids. CDR3 DNA only is kept here, 57 bases in frame from base 1. The library relied on 5' RACE. Sequencing was performed on an Illumina HiSeq 2500. A second PCR of about 6 to 12 cycles was run with a J-beta primer mix and a sample-barcoded 5' primer. A template-switch 5' adaptor carrying 12 random nucleotides introduced a unique molecular identifier onto each TCR beta cDNA molecule. At least 2.5 million CDR3-containing paired-end reads were obtained from each sample. First-strand cDNA was synthesized from all RNA with the Mint cDNA synthesis kit, primed by a TRBC-specific oligonucleotide. Following uracil-DNA glycosylase treatment, all cDNA underwent a first 18-cycle PCR with the universal primers M1SS and BC2_uni_R. In the source study's methods: For normalization, 1 million high-quality reads were randomly selected from each sample, with every read carrying a distinct molecular identifier. Reads with shared molecular identifiers were discarded instead of being binned into consensus sequences. MiTCR, set to a Q25 quality threshold and the strictest error-elimination algorithm, was used for CDR3 identification, clonotype clustering and error correction. Lower-bound total TCR beta diversity was estimated with a nonparametric unseen species model using Euler transformation. The public reads were run again by TCRdb, first through fastp at Q25 and then through MiXCR, and only productive beta chains were kept. Rows are combined by CDR3 protein, so each entry shows the most common genes and DNA. The authors' filters were not applied to this entry. The sample table contains about 1.8 million distinct CDR3 sequences; only one count was recorded for 49% of them. The top ten constitute less than 2.5% of the sample.

Rearrangement joined TRBV5-5 to TRBJ2-7; TRBD2 lines up with 8 middle nucleotides. Gene TRBJ2-5 matches the end of the DNA better, so the J call may be wrong. This TCR derives from a woman aged 40 to 49 in good health. Sequences were obtained from blood. The CDR3 sequence is CASSLERLAGERRRETQYF. The sequence in DNA is TGTGCCAGCAGCTTGGAACGTCTAGCGGGCGAACGCAGAAGGGAGACCCAGTACTTC.